A selection of T cell receptor beta chains follows, all from one sample in a study of blood T cell repertoires in COVID-19. Clones were sequenced by immunoSEQ multiplex PCR, and TCRdb holds only the in-frame ones, with some missing. The sample lists over 25,000 clones, 85% to 90% seen once, with roughly an eighth in the top ten. Specimen: peripheral blood. The receptors were sampled from a man in his 70s with active COVID-19. Each CDR3 is given with its conserved first and last residue. D genes are given only for firm matches. Size values are once, few and many counts, or a class for expanded clones, and some rows have none.

>-|TRBJ1-1|TRBV29-1|-
TGCAGCGTTGGACAGCTCATGAACACTGAAGCTTTCTTT
CSVGQLMNTEAFF
>-|TRBJ2-7|TRBV5-1|-
TGCGCCAGCAGCCCCGGGACTCCGATATACGAGCAGTACTTC
CASSPGTPIYEQYF
>-|TRBJ2-7|TRBV12-3/TRBV12-4|-
TGTGCCAGCAGATCAGACCGCGGGGAGCAGTACTTC
CASRSDRGEQYF
>-|TRBJ2-7|TRBV27|TRBD2
TGTGCCACCCGGGAGATGGGGGGGATCTACGAGCAGTACTTC
CATREMGGIYEQYF
>-|TRBJ2-1|TRBV6-1|-
TGTGCCAGCAGTGATTTGAGCTCCTACAATGAGCAGTTCTTC
CASSDLSSYNEQFF
>-|TRBJ2-7|TRBV19|TRBD2
TGTGCCAGTAAGCAGTGGGGACTAGCGGACGAGCAGTACTTC
CASKQWGLADEQYF
>once|TRBJ2-5|TRBV2|-
TGTGCCAGCAGCTACCCGGGACTTATTTACTTC
CASSYPGLIYF
>-|TRBJ2-1|TRBV18|TRBD1
TGTGCCAGCTCACGGGACAGTTACAATGAGCAGTTCTTC
CASSRDSYNEQFF
>-|TRBJ2-3|TRBV6-2/TRBV6-3|-
TGTGCCAGCAGTTACTCGGTTCGGTTAGGGGGCACAGATACGCAGTATTTT
CASSYSVRLGGTDTQYF
>-|TRBJ2-7|TRBV5-5|-
TGTGCCAGCAGCTTAGACAGCCACTCCTACGAGCAGTACTTC
CASSLDSHSYEQYF
>-|TRBJ2-1|TRBV6-1|-
TGTGCCAGCAGTGAAGTTGGCAGGAGGCTCTTC
CASSEVGRRLF
>-|TRBJ1-1|TRBV7-9|-
TGTGCCAGCAGCTCAAGGGGCGGTGGGTTAGAAGCTTTCTTT
CASSSRGGGLEAFF
>-|TRBJ2-1|TRBV7-2|-
TGTGCCAGCAGCTTAGTTGGGGGCCCCTACAATGAGCAGTTCTTC
CASSLVGGPYNEQFF
>-|TRBJ2-5|TRBV7-8|-
TGTGCCAGCAGCTTAGGTCCCCGAGTACAAGAGACCCAGTACTTC
CASSLGPRVQETQYF
>-|TRBJ1-6|TRBV19|TRBD1
TGTGCCAGTAGTATAGATCACAGGGGACGTTCACCCCTCCACTTT
CASSIDHRGRSPLHF
>-|TRBJ2-1|TRBV30|TRBD2
TGTGCCTGGAGTGCAGGACTAGCGGGAGGCCGCTTTTCCTACAATGAGCAGTTCTTC
CAWSAGLAGGRFSYNEQFF
>-|TRBJ2-1|TRBV24-1|TRBD2
TGTGCCACCAGTGATCGAGGACTAGCGGGAGAGGTTGAGCAGTTCTTC
CATSDRGLAGEVEQFF
>-|TRBJ1-1|TRBV19|-
TGTGCCAGTAGCCTTGGGGGCAGCCGTGGTTTCTTT
CASSLGGSRGFF
>-|TRBJ2-7|TRBV29-1|-
TGCAGCGTCGCGGGCAGCACCTACGAGCAGTACTTC
CSVAGSTYEQYF
>few|TRBJ2-7|TRBV19|-
TGTGCCAGTAGTTCCCGCAGGGGCTACGAGCAGTACTTC
CASSSRRGYEQYF
>-|TRBJ2-4|TRBV19|-
TGTGCCAGTAGTAAGGACTCACTCTGGTACTTC
CASSKDSLWYF
>once|TRBJ2-2|TRBV6-2/TRBV6-3|-
TGTGCCAGCAGCCCCAATACCGGGGAGCTGTTTTTT
CASSPNTGELFF
>-|TRBJ2-7|TRBV27|TRBD2
TGTGCCAGCAGTCCTCTAGCGGGAGGGCCCTACGAGCAGTACTTC
CASSPLAGGPYEQYF
>-|TRBJ2-7|TRBV5-1|-
TGCGCCAGCACGGGGGAGGCCTACGAGCAGTACTTC
CASTGEAYEQYF
>-|TRBJ1-5|TRBV27|-
TGTGCCAGCCCCGGCGGGGGGTTGAGGTGTCAGCCCCAGCATTTT
CASPGGGLRCQPQHF
>-|TRBJ2-1|TRBV19|TRBD2
TGTGCCAGTAGTATGGTAGCGGGAAAACAGTTCTTC
CASSMVAGKQFF
>-|TRBJ1-1|TRBV5-5|TRBD1
TGTGCCAGCAGCTCCTCCGGGACAGCGAACACTGAAGCTTTCTTT
CASSSSGTANTEAFF
>-|TRBJ2-1|TRBV9|-
TGTGCCAGCAGCGTAGCTCAGATTGGTTCGAATGAGCAGTTCTTC
CASSVAQIGSNEQFF
>few|TRBJ1-5|TRBV24-1|-
TGTGCCACCAGTGATGGAACCACAGATCAGCCCCAGCATTTT
CATSDGTTDQPQHF
>-|TRBJ1-2|TRBV12-3/TRBV12-4|TRBD1
TGTGCCAGCAGCTTACAGGGGGCGCGTGGCTACACCTTC
CASSLQGARGYTF
>few|TRBJ2-7|TRBV5-1|TRBD1
TGCGCCAGCAGCTTGGCCGAGCAGGGGGCTTACGAGCAGTACTTC
CASSLAEQGAYEQYF
>-|TRBJ2-3|TRBV7-2|-
TGTGCCAGCAGCTTAAATAGTCCTAGCACAGATACGCAGTATTTT
CASSLNSPSTDTQYF
>-|TRBJ2-7|TRBV10-2|TRBD2
TGCGCCAGCACCCGGGGGCGGGAGGGCCCCTACGAGCAGTACTTC
CASTRGREGPYEQYF
>-|TRBJ1-1|TRBV18|-
TGTGCCAGCTCACCATGGAGGGAGAACACTGAAGCTTTCTTT
CASSPWRENTEAFF
>once|TRBJ2-1|TRBV5-4|TRBD2
TGTGCCAGCAGCTTGGGAGCGGCGGGGGTCCTTTACAATGAGCAGTTCTTC
CASSLGAAGVLYNEQFF
>few|TRBJ2-7|TRBV19|-
TGTGCCAGTAGTACGCAATCCCGGGATTACGAGCAGTACTTC
CASSTQSRDYEQYF
>-|TRBJ2-5|TRBV12-5|-
TGTGCTAGTGGTTTGGTATCAGGGATCGAGACCCAGTACTTC
CASGLVSGIETQYF
>once|TRBJ2-2|TRBV5-5|-
TGTGCCAGCAGCCAATCTGTGGGACTGAACACCGGGGAGCTGTTTTTT
CASSQSVGLNTGELFF
>-|TRBJ1-2|TRBV6-6|-
TGTGCCAGCAGTTACTCGGAGAACTATGGCTACACCTTC
CASSYSENYGYTF
>-|TRBJ1-5|TRBV9|-
TGTGCCAGCAGCGCGGGACTCTCCTCAGAGCCCCAGCATTTT
CASSAGLSSEPQHF
>-|TRBJ2-2|TRBV5-1|-
TGCGCCAGCAGCTTAGGCGGGAACACCGGGGAGCTGTTTTTT
CASSLGGNTGELFF
>-|TRBJ2-5|TRBV10-3|-
TGTGCCATCAGTGAGGTCCGGCAAGAGACCCAGTACTTC
CAISEVRQETQYF